This paragraph covers one T cell receptor beta chain sequence. The antigen remains undetermined. These data are taken from a study of cytomegalovirus exposure and HLA in healthy donors. V lost 8 bases and J 6 bases, leaving 13 bases between the germline ends. CDR3 length equals 12 residues. The germline V gene encodes CDR1 SEHNR and CDR2 FQNEAQ (reference sequence). The PCR had 60 Vbeta and 13 Jbeta primers. TCRdb's table, derived via immunoSEQ multiplex PCR, lists solely in-frame clones and lacks some. The top ten clones hold around 2.3% of a sample with 150,000 to 180,000 clones, less than 80% of them seen once. Overall study findings and caveats: Researchers reported in a later analysis that a missense DCLRE1C variant was tied to TCR beta V- and J-gene trimming. Another analysis was done later, and it associated fewer than 20,000 TCR beta sequences with HLA alleles at 0.05 false discovery rate.

The chain recombines TRBV7-9 with TRBJ1-1; possible D gene TRBD1, 5 bases. The sequenced sample consisted of PBMCs. The clonotype comes from a man between 25 and 39 years old in good health and CMV-seronegative. CDR3 residues: CASREGEAEAFF. The CDR3 DNA follows: TGTGCCAGCCGCGAAGGGGAGGCTGAAGCTTTCTTT. Based on the CDR3 plus reference TRBV7-9 and TRBJ1-1, the full variable domain is DTGVSQNPRHKITKRGQNVTFRCDPISEHNRLYWYRQTLGQGPEFLTYFQNEAQLEKSRLLSDRFSAERPKGSFSTLEIQRTEQGDSAMYLCASREGEAEAFFGQGTRLTVV.